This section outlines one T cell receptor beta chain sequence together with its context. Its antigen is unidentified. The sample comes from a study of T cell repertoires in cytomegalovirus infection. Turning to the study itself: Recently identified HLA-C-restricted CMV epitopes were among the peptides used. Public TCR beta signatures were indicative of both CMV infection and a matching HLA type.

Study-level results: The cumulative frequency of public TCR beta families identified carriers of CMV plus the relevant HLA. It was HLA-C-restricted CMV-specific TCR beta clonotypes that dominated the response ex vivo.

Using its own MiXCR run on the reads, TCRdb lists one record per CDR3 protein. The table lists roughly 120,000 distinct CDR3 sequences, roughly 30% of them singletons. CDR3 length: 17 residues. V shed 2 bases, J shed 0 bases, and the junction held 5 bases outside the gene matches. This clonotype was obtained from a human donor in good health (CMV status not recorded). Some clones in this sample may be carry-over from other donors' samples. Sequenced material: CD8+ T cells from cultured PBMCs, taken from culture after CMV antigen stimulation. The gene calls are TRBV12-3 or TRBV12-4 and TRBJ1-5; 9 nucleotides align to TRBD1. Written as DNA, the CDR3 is TGTGCCAGCAGTTTACGTGGGACAGGGACTAGCAATCAGCCCCAGCATTTT. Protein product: CASSLRGTGTSNQPQHF.